Listed here is a single T cell receptor (beta chain). This clonotype was seen only a few times. What antigen it recognizes has not been identified. No qualities accompany the bases; no much larger clone lies one base away. To demonstrate the VDJtools post-analysis software, the study profiled TCR beta repertoires from the peripheral blood of about 13 young patients with multiple sclerosis. The multiple sclerosis patients were children and adolescents between 6 and 15 years of age. The entry originates in a study of post-analysis software for immune sequencing data (dated by TCRdb to between 2014 and 2017). Concerning the study at large: Recorded disease courses included relapsing-remitting, secondary progressive and progressive-relapsing multiple sclerosis, with some patients lacking subtype annotation. Patient repertoires were compared against about twelve previously published healthy control repertoires from donors aged about 6 to 28 years. A subset of samples was prepared in parallel using single-end sample barcoding, then pooled and co-amplified after Illumina adapter ligation. The study at large found these results: Roughly 5 TRBV segments, including TRBV5-6, TRBV5-1 and TRBV20-1, were significantly more frequent in patients than controls. The control group was slightly older than the multiple sclerosis patient group. When samples were clustered directly using the F measure, samples prepared in the same batch co-clustered strongly, which prompted a batch-effect correction. Normalized Chao1 diversity was significantly lower in multiple sclerosis patients than controls, suggesting substantial peripheral T-cell clonal expansion.

Spanning cysteine to phenylalanine, the CDR3 consists of 12 amino acids. Only CDR3 DNA remains: 36 bases, in frame from the first base. CDR1 and CDR2, looked up from the germline V gene, are MNHEY and SVGAGI. Clipping removes 8 bases from V and 4 bases from J, with 4 as the unmatched junction base count. Library preparation employed PCR. TCRdb records Illumina HiSeq 2500 as the sequencer. Unique molecular identifiers were incorporated into TCR beta cDNA libraries to reduce PCR and sequencing biases. About 500,000 cDNA molecules were obtained for every 1 to 10 million input T cells, so each molecule roughly corresponded to one T cell. The patient libraries were prepared and sequenced with the same protocol used for the earlier healthy control dataset. Within a given batch, samples were prepared together, multiplexed and sequenced on the same HiSeq lane. Per the original workflow: MIGEC handled the raw barcoded reads, throwing out single-read molecular identifier groups before consensus assembly and CDR3 extraction. Clonotype tables were post-analysed with VDJtools, and diversity was normalized by down-sampling all datasets to the smallest sample size. To correct batch-related cross-sample contamination, repertoire overlap clustering matched CDR3 amino acid sequences but not nucleotide sequences. TCRdb itself trimmed the public reads at Q25 with fastp, ran MiXCR and retained productive beta chains. Rows merge per CDR3 protein into single entries with the most common DNA and genes. V and J calls and clone size were set by TCRdb, not the authors. This sample has roughly 800,000 distinct CDR3 sequences in its table, and about 27% of those were observed once. The ten biggest clones cover around 0.56% of the sample.

The chain couples TRBV6-5 to TRBJ1-2; 7 central nucleotides agree with TRBD1. The receptor was isolated from a girl between 10 and 17 years old with multiple sclerosis. The sequencing sample was made of blood. The nucleotides read TGTGCCAGCTGGAGGGACAGCTATGGCTACACCTTC. Its translation reads: CASWRDSYGYTF.